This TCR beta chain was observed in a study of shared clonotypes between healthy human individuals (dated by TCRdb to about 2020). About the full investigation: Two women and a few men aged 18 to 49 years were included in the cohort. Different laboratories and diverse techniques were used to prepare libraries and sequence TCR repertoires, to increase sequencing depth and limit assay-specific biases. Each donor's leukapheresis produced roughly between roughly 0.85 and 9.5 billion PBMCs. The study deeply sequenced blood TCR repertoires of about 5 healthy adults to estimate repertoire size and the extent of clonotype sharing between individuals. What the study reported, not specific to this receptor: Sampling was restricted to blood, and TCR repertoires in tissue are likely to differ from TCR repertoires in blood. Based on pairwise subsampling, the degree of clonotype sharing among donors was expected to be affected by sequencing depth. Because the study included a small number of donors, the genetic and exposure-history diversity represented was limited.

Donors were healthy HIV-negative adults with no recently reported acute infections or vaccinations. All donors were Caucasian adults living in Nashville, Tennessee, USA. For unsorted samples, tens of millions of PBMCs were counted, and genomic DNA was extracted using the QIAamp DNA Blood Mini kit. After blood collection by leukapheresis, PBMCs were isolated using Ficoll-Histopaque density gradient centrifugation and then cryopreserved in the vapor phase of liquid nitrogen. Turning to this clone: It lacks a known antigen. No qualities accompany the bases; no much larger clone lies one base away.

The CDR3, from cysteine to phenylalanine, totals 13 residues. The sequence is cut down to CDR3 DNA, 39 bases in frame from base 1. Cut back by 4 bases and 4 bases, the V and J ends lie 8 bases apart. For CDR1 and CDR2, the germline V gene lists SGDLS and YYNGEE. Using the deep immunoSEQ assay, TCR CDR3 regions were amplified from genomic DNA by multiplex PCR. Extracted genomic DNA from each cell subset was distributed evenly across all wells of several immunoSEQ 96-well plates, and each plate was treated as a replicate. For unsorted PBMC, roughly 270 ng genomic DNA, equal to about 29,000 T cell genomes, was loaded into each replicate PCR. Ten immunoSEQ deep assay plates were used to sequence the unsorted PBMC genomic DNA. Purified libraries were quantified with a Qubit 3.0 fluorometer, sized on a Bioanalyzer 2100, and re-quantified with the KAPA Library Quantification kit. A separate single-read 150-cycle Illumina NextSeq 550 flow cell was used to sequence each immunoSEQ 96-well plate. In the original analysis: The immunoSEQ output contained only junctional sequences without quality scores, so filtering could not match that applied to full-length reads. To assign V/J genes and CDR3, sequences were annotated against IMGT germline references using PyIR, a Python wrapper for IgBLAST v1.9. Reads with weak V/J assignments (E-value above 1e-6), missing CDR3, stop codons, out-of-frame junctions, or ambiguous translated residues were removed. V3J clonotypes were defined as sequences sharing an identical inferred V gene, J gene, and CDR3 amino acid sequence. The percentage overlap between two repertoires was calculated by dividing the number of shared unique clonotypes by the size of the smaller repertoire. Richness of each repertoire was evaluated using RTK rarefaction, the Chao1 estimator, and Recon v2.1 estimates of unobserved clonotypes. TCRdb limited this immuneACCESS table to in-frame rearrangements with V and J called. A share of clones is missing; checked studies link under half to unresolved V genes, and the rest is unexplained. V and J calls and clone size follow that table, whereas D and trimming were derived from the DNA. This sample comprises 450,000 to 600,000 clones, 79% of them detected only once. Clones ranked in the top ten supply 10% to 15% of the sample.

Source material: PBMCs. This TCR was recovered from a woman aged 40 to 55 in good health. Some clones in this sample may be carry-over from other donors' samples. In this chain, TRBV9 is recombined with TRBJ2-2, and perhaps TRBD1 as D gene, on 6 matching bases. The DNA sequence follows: TGTGCCAGCAGCTTACAGGGCACCGGGGAGCTGTTTTTT. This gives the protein CASSLQGTGELFF.